This T cell receptor beta chain was profiled in a study of cytomegalovirus exposure and HLA in healthy donors. Use of 60 Vbeta and 13 Jbeta primers characterized the PCR. The table came from immunoSEQ multiplex PCR; TCRdb's copy has only in-frame clones and leaves some out. The listing records some 130,000 clones. CDR1 and CDR2 (germline): MNHNS, SASEGT. The CDR3 extends over 14 amino acids. V lost 6 bases and J lost 8; bases outside the gene matches: 7. J is TRBJ2-1 and V is TRBV6-1; 10 nucleotides align to TRBD2. The sequencing sample was made of PBMCs. The receptor was derived from a man aged 18 to 29 in good health and CMV-seronegative. The CDR3 DNA follows: TGTGCCAGCAGGGAGCGGGGGGGCCGCGATGAGCAGTTCTTC. This translates into CASRERGGRDEQFF.